This T cell receptor (beta chain) was retrieved from a study of T-cell reconstitution after alpha-beta-depleted transplantation in children. Preparing the TCRbeta library involved the use of unique molecular identifiers. One entry per CDR3 protein, called by TCRdb with MiXCR from the PCR reads. The sample includes fewer than 550,000 distinct CDR3 sequences, more than 9% of them seen just once. This clonotype was counted ten times or more. V lost 0 bases to trimming and J lost 0 bases; unmatched junction nucleotides: 9. Germline-derived CDR1 and CDR2 are DFQATT and SNEGSKA (reference sequence). The CDR3 runs 17 residues.

The sequence came from a child aged 2 to 10 with inherited bone marrow failure, due to receive a stem cell transplant. V is TRBV20-1 and J is TRBJ2-3, with 7 bases that match TRBD2. Here the sequenced sample was PBMCs, taken before TCRalphabeta/CD19-depleted stem cell transplant. The CDR3 protein is CSARDLRLADSTDTQYF. Here the CDR3 DNA reads TGCAGTGCTAGAGATCTAAGGCTAGCGGATAGCACAGATACGCAGTATTTT.